The 28 T cell receptor beta chains below were found in one sample sequenced in a study of metastatic and nonmetastatic thyroid tumors. Each patient went into thyroid surgery without having received any treatment. MiXCR re-clonotyped the PCR reads for TCRdb. This sample has roughly 4,000 clones; around 35% occur once, and the top ten carry 27%. Input material: adjacent normal tissue. These receptors all stem from a male donor with papillary thyroid cancer or a benign thyroid nodule (not recorded which). Some clones in this sample may be carry-over from other donors' samples.

The chain employs TRBV4-1 and TRBJ2-1; D is perhaps TRBD1 or TRBD2 (5 bases each). The length of the CDR3 is 13 residues. The ends were cut back, 4 bases at V and 10 bases at J, with 14 bases in the middle. From germline, CDR1 is MGHRA and CDR2 YSYEKL. For the CDR3, the DNA is TGCGCCAGCAGCCGGAACCGGGGCGCGGAGCAGTTCTTC. It translates to CASSRNRGAEQFF.

This clone has a handful of counts. The rearrangement joins TRBV15 to TRBJ2-7, with TRBD2 matching 13 bases. The V gene end was trimmed by 3 bases and the J gene end by 5 bases; junction bases not matched to a gene: 10. The CDR3 length is 17 residues. The germline gives CDR1 LNHNV, CDR2 YYDKDF (reference sequence). CDR3 amino acids: CATSRDRGTSGIHEQYF. CDR3 coding DNA: TGTGCCACCAGCAGGGACCGTGGGACTAGCGGGATCCACGAGCAGTACTTC.

The rearrangement uses TRBV28 and TRBJ2-7, with TRBD1 identical over 7 bases. V was pared by 6 bases and J by 2 bases, with 10 bases of the junction left unmatched. Germline V gene lookup returns CDR1 MDHEN and CDR2 SYDVKM. CDR3 length: 15 residues. CDR3 loop: CASSGPGQDTYEQYF. In DNA form, the CDR3 reads TGTGCCAGCAGCGGACCAGGACAGGATACCTACGAGCAGTACTTC.

The J gene is TRBJ2-7, the V gene TRBV7-2, with 7 bases aligning to TRBD2. The CDR3 consists of 13 residues. CDR1 is SGHTA, CDR2 FQGNSA, per germline. V lost 8 bases and J lost 8; bases outside the gene matches: 12. The CDR3 bases are TGTGCCAGCCTCGGGACTAAGGGCGGTCAGCAGTACTTC. It specifies CASLGTKGGQQYF.

This clone was observed a few times. The rearrangement uses TRBV19 and TRBJ1-1, with D hard to call. The V end was cut by 5 bases, the J end by 5 bases, with 6 bases between. The CDR3 consists of 11 residues. Germline CDR1 LNHDA, CDR2 SQIVND (reference sequence). The chain's CDR3 is CASSSWTEAFF. CDR3 nucleotide sequence: TGTGCCAGTAGTTCGTGGACTGAAGCTTTCTTT.

The genes are TRBV19 and TRBJ2-7, with TRBD2 matching over 8 bases. V lost 7 bases, J lost 4 bases, and 9 bases stayed unmatched. Germline assignment: CDR1 LNHDA and CDR2 SQIVND (reference sequence). The CDR3 totals 14 residues. This CDR3 reads CASKTGTSDYEQYF. The CDR3 DNA sequence: TGTGCCAGTAAGACCGGGACTAGTGATTACGAGCAGTACTTC.

This clone rates as medium-sized. V and J are TRBV5-1 and TRBJ1-2; D is ambiguous. Germline V lookup: CDR1 SGHRS, CDR2 YFSETQ. The CDR3 runs to 15 residues. Trimming took 0 bases from V and 4 from J, leaving 13 bases between them. CDR3 amino acids: CASSLAPATFYGYTF. The CDR3 nucleotides read TGCGCCAGCAGCTTGGCCCCGGCTACCTTCTATGGCTACACCTTC.

The chain links TRBV19 to TRBJ2-2; 13 positions match TRBD2. CDR3 size: 16 residues. Per the germline V gene, CDR1 is LNHDA and CDR2 is SQIVND (reference sequence). Unmatched junction bases numbered 1, after V lost 3 bases and J lost 3 bases. CDR3 nucleotide sequence: TGTGCCAGTAGTATTGGACTAGCGGGAGACACCGGGGAGCTGTTTTTT. Protein sequence: CASSIGLAGDTGELFF.

This chain links TRBV6-1 with TRBJ2-2, with 8 positions matching TRBD2. Unmatched junction bases numbered 10, after V lost 7 bases and J lost 6 bases. Germline lookup yields CDR1 MNHNS and CDR2 SASEGT. CDR3 size: 15 residues. DNA of the CDR3: TGTGCCAGCACAACTAGCGGCGCCATGGCCGGGGAGCTGTTTTTT. This gives the protein CASTTSGAMAGELFF.

The CDR3 DNA sequence: TGTGCCTGTAAGGGGTTCAGGAGCTACGAGCAGTACTTC. It specifies CACKGFRSYEQYF. This chain uses TRBV30 with TRBJ2-7; D possibly corresponds to TRBD1 (5 bases). From germline, CDR1 is GTSNPN and CDR2 SVGIG (reference sequence). Trimming pared 6 bases from V and 3 bases from J, leaving 15 bases between. This CDR3 has 13 amino acids.

This clone is categorized as large. The chain couples TRBV5-1 to TRBJ1-6, with D uncertain. The CDR3 has 19 residues. Trimming left V 4 bases short and J 0 bases short, with 20 bases between. The germline CDR1 and CDR2 sequences are SGHRS and YFSETQ. The CDR3 sequence: CASSPLGGPQSSYNSPLHF. The CDR3 DNA follows: TGCGCCAGCAGCCCACTAGGTGGGCCACAAAGCTCCTATAATTCACCCCTCCACTTT.

The J gene is TRBJ1-1, the V gene TRBV12-3 or TRBV12-4, with D possibly being TRBD1 (5 bases). V was trimmed by 2 bases and J by 1 base, leaving 8 bases between them. This CDR3 is 14 amino acids long. The DNA of the CDR3 is TGTGCCAGCAGTTTACAGGGACCGAACACTGAAGCTTTCTTT. Translation gives CASSLQGPNTEAFF.

The chain carries TRBV6-1 and TRBJ2-7; D possibly corresponds to TRBD2 (5 bases). Germline CDR1 is MNHNS and CDR2 is SASEGT. The CDR3 is 14 residues long. The V end was cut by 7 bases, the J end by 0 bases, with 13 bases between. The CDR3 loop is CASTGTASSYEQYF. The CDR3 region has the DNA TGTGCCAGCACGGGAACAGCGAGCTCCTACGAGCAGTACTTC.

J is TRBJ1-1 and V is TRBV6-1, with D unresolved. The V end lost 5 bases, the J end lost 0 bases, and 7 bases lay between the germline ends. Germline CDR1 is MNHNS and CDR2 is SASEGT. The CDR3 covers 13 residues. The CDR3 bases are TGTGCCAGCAGTACCACACTGAACACTGAAGCTTTCTTT. Protein sequence: CASSTTLNTEAFF.

Within the sample, this clone is medium-sized. J is TRBJ1-1 and V is TRBV5-1, with a possible D match to TRBD1 (6 bases). The CDR3 is 15 amino acids. V lost 0 bases and J 0 bases, leaving 9 bases between the germline ends. CDR1 is SGHRS and CDR2 is YFSETQ in the germline V gene. The DNA for the CDR3 is TGCGCCAGCAGCTTGGTGCAGGGGATGAACACTGAAGCTTTCTTT. Protein: CASSLVQGMNTEAFF.

A few counts support this clone. The rearrangement links TRBV7-2 to TRBJ2-1; 7 nucleotides match TRBD2. The trim removed 1 base at V and 12 bases at J, leaving 3 bases unmatched. The CDR3 has 12 residues. Per germline, CDR1 SGHTA and CDR2 FQGNSA. For the CDR3, the DNA is TGTGCCAGCAGCTTAGGGGGGGGTGCGCAGTTCTTC. Protein sequence: CASSLGGGAQFF.

The gene calls are TRBV7-8 and TRBJ2-7; 8 nucleotides line up with TRBD1. J was trimmed by 0 bases and V by 1 base; bases with no gene match: 2. The CDR3 covers 15 residues. Germline CDR1 reads SGHVS; CDR2 reads FQNEAQ. The CDR3 DNA follows: TGTGCCAGCAGCTTAGGGACAGGGAGCTCCTACGAGCAGTACTTC. It yields the protein CASSLGTGSSYEQYF.

The J gene is TRBJ2-7, the V gene TRBV6-1, with no clear D. Trimming pared 4 bases from V and 3 bases from J, leaving 10 bases between. This CDR3 comprises 13 residues. CDR1 is MNHNS, CDR2 SASEGT, per germline. The CDR3 coding sequence is TGTGCCAGCAGTGCGTACAGAAACTACGAGCAGTACTTC. Its protein product is CASSAYRNYEQYF.

The rearrangement joins TRBV11-2 to TRBJ2-3, with D perhaps TRBD1 or TRBD2 (6 bases each). V lost 5 bases to trimming and J lost 4 bases, with 16 bases between them. CDR1 is SGHAT and CDR2 is FQNNGV in the germline V gene. The CDR3 is made up of 15 amino acids. The chain's CDR3 is CASSPSRGAADTQYF. In nucleotides, the CDR3 is TGTGCCAGCAGCCCCAGTAGGGGGGCCGCAGATACGCAGTATTTT.

A word on this clone: The junction and the germline gene differ at one end; a read error may be behind it. The chain joins TRBV12-3 or TRBV12-4 to TRBJ2-1; no definite D call. The CDR3 covers 14 residues. CDR3 amino acids: CASSSWPPMNEQFF. The CDR3 DNA sequence: TGCGCCAGCAGTTCTTGGCCCCCTATGAATGAGCAGTTCTTC.

This clone was found a few times. The chain uses TRBV2 and TRBJ1-3; D is unclear. The V gene's germline CDR1 is SNHLY and CDR2 FYNNEI. The CDR3 extends over 15 amino acids. Trimming shortened V by 6 bases and J by 0 bases, and 12 bases separated the two germline ends. The DNA of the CDR3 is TGTGCCAGCAGGTACCAGGACTACTCTGGAAACACCATATATTTT. This encodes CASRYQDYSGNTIYF. Together with reference TRBV2 and TRBJ1-3, the CDR3 gives the full variable domain: EPEVTQTPSHQVTQMGQEVILRCVPISNHLYFYWYRQILGQKVEFLVSFYNNEISEKSEIFDDQFSVERPDGSNFTLKIRSTKLEDSAMYFCASRYQDYSGNTIYFGEGSWLTVV.

A note on this clone: Likely a read error: the CDR3 ends without its conserved phenylalanine or tryptophan. It is unclear where the CDR3 begins or ends on the DNA, so no DNA is shown, and the CDR3 is as TCRdb lists it. V and J are TRBV6-5 and TRBJ1-1; the table's TRBD1 call for D was not verified on the DNA. Inclusive of both ends, the CDR3 amounts to 14 amino acids. Germline CDR1 MNHEY, CDR2 SVGAGI. CDR3 protein: CASSYSTILGGLMV.

This rearrangement joins TRBV30 to TRBJ2-7, with no clear D. V was cut by 2 bases and J by 2 bases, with 10 bases left in between. The CDR3 loop spans 13 amino acids. Germline values: CDR1 GTSNPN, CDR2 SVGIG (reference sequence). This CDR3 reads CAWSSVGTYEQYF. CDR3 coding DNA: TGTGCCTGGAGTTCGGTCGGTACCTACGAGCAGTACTTC. Filled out from reference TRBV30 and TRBJ2-7, the complete variable domain reads SQTIHQWPATLVQPVGSPLSLECTVEGTSNPNLYWYRQAAGRGLQLLFYSVGIGQISSEVPQNLSASRPQDRQFILSSKKLLLSDSGFYLCAWSSVGTYEQYFGPGTRLTVT.

This chain's CDR3 is CSAPKSGGRYEQYF. DNA of the CDR3: TGCAGTGCTCCTAAATCGGGGGGGCGCTACGAGCAGTACTTC. J is TRBJ2-7 and V is TRBV20-1; the match to TRBD2 covers 8 bases. This CDR3 contains 14 residues. Germline CDR1 DFQATT, CDR2 SNEGSKA (reference sequence). V was clipped by 5 bases and J by 3 bases; unmatched bases: 9.

This clone has just a few counts. This sequence joins TRBV6-2 or TRBV6-3 and TRBJ2-7, with 8 bases that match TRBD2. Germline V gene data show CDR1 as MNHEY and CDR2 as SVGEGT. After removal of 7 bases from V and 3 bases from J, the junction contained 11 bases not matched to a gene. The CDR3 runs 15 residues. CDR3 coding DNA: TGTGCCAGCACCCCCCGGGGGGGATTAGGCTACGAGCAGTACTTC. This translates into CASTPRGGLGYEQYF.

Of note for this clone: The sample holds other DNA sequences that translate to the same CDR3. The rearrangement joins TRBV27 to TRBJ2-1; D is ambiguous. CDR1 is MNHEY and CDR2 is SMNVEV in the germline V gene (reference sequence). V lost 2 bases, J lost 8 bases, and 16 bases lay in between. This CDR3 is built from 15 residues. As DNA, the CDR3 is TGTGCCAGCAGTTTAGCCCCGGGTCTCGCGGATGAGCAGTTCTTC. It encodes CASSLAPGLADEQFF.

The J gene is TRBJ2-3, the V gene TRBV20-1, with 10 bases lining up with TRBD2. Looked up from germline, CDR1 is DFQATT and CDR2 is SNEGSKA (reference sequence). The CDR3 loop spans 15 amino acids. J was trimmed by 1 base and V by 4 bases; bases with no gene match: 5. The CDR3 is CSAKGLAARTDTQYF. The CDR3 DNA reads as TGCAGTGCTAAAGGACTAGCGGCCCGCACAGATACGCAGTATTTT.

This clone is deemed large. This sequence joins TRBV2 and TRBJ2-2, with 9 bases lining up with TRBD2. The CDR3 has 14 amino acids. The V gene's germline CDR1 is SNHLY and CDR2 FYNNEI. V dropped 6 bases and J dropped 7; count of bases not matched to a gene: 6. DNA of the CDR3: TGTGCCAGCAGATGGGGACTAGCTGACGGGGAGCTGTTTTTT. Translating it yields CASRWGLADGELFF.